The T cell receptor beta chain described here comes from a study of memory CD4+ T cells and cytomegalovirus serostatus. Study-level findings and limits: Of roughly 180 reported CMV TCRbeta sequences, 60 to 85 were found in memory CD4+ repertoires. CMV serostatus prediction reached median AUC around 0.94, or 0.89 with US-trained model.

The sort gate was single viable CD3+CD4+CD8-CD45RO+ cells for memory CD4+ T cells. CMV serostatus came from serum IgG against pp150, pp28, p38, p52. On this clone: Its target is unknown.

Assay used: immunoSEQ multiplex PCR; TCRdb lists only in-frame clones, some missing. The repertoire includes about 25,000 clones, over 70% of them detected once, and around 1% sits in the top ten. The source of this sequence is an adult in good health and CMV-seronegative. The sample consisted of memory CD4+ T cells from blood.

The CDR3 nucleotides read TGTGCCAGCAGGGGGGGCCTTAGCGAGCAGTACTTC. It is translated as CASRGGLSEQYF. The gene calls are TRBV6-6 and TRBJ2-7, with D possibly being TRBD1 or TRBD2 (6 bases each). The CDR3 has 12 amino acids. From germline, CDR1 is MNHNY and CDR2 SVGAGI (reference sequence). V gave up 6 bases and J gave up 6 bases, with 12 bases separating them.